The rows below give T cell receptor beta chains drawn from one sample of a study of blood T cell repertoires in COVID-19. The protocol was immunoSEQ multiplex PCR, while the TCRdb copy is restricted to in-frame clones and leaves out a portion. Of some 370,000 clones in the sample, about 89% were seen once. The material sequenced was peripheral blood. All receptors derive from a man aged 40-50 years with acute or convalescent COVID-19. Each CDR3 is given with its conserved first and last residue. The D gene is left open where the match is weak. The size field is filled for only some rows; it gives once, few, many or a size class.

D	V	length	J	size	CDR3	DNA
NA	TRBV12-3/TRBV12-4	12	TRBJ1-2	once	CASSGENYGYTF	TGTGCCAGCTCCGGGGAAAACTATGGCTACACCTTC
NA	TRBV19	15	TRBJ1-2	NA	CASSVSGLRTSGYTF	TGTGCCAGTAGTGTTTCCGGACTAAGGACATCCGGCTACACCTTC
NA	TRBV19	14	TRBJ1-1	NA	CASSIDPTLLEAFF	TGTGCCAGTAGTATAGATCCTACCCTGCTTGAAGCTTTCTTT
TRBD2	TRBV7-2	16	TRBJ2-1	NA	CASSLMSGGAPNEQFF	TGTGCCAGCAGCTTAATGAGCGGGGGGGCGCCTAATGAGCAGTTCTTC
NA	TRBV6-5	13	TRBJ2-5	NA	CASTPTVQETQYF	TGTGCCAGCACTCCGACAGTCCAAGAGACCCAGTACTTC
NA	TRBV2	12	TRBJ2-7	NA	CASSASRDEQYF	TGTGCCAGCAGTGCATCGCGGGACGAGCAGTACTTC
TRBD2	TRBV27	16	TRBJ2-1	NA	CASTTRGRFSYNEQFF	TGTGCCAGCACCACCCGCGGGAGGTTTTCCTACAATGAGCAGTTCTTC
NA	TRBV15	15	TRBJ1-1	NA	CATSRVRQLNTEAFF	TGTGCCACCAGCAGAGTGAGACAGTTGAACACTGAAGCTTTCTTT
TRBD1	TRBV7-9	17	TRBJ2-2	NA	CASSFTGGTGHTGELFF	TGTGCCAGCAGCTTTACTGGGGGGACAGGGCACACCGGGGAGCTGTTTTTT
NA	TRBV5-1	14	TRBJ1-1	once	CASSLSGLNTEAFF	TGCGCCAGCAGCTTGTCGGGGTTGAACACTGAAGCTTTCTTT
TRBD1	TRBV4-3	15	TRBJ2-1	NA	CASSERQGDYNEQFF	TGCGCCAGCAGCGAGAGACAGGGGGATTACAATGAGCAGTTCTTC
TRBD1	TRBV7-8	19	TRBJ2-1	once	CASSPPRGQGNFLNNEQFF	TGTGCCAGCAGCCCTCCGCGGGGACAGGGTAATTTTCTGAACAATGAGCAGTTCTTC
NA	TRBV6-6	13	TRBJ2-7	NA	CASTGFSSYEQYF	TGTGCCAGCACAGGGTTTAGCTCCTACGAGCAGTACTTC
NA	TRBV5-5	14	TRBJ2-1	NA	CASSLWQARDEQFF	TGTGCCAGCAGCTTGTGGCAGGCTCGCGATGAGCAGTTCTTC
TRBD2	TRBV15	17	TRBJ2-3	NA	CATSRAELAGGQDTQYF	TGTGCCACCAGCAGAGCAGAATTAGCGGGAGGTCAAGATACGCAGTATTTT
NA	TRBV6-2/TRBV6-3	16	TRBJ1-1	NA	CASSYSGTSGNTEAFF	TGTGCCAGCAGTTACTCCGGGACAAGCGGGAACACTGAAGCTTTCTTT
TRBD1	TRBV9	15	TRBJ1-3	NA	CASSPGQGTGNTIYF	TGTGCCAGCAGCCCGGGACAGGGGACTGGAAACACCATATATTTT
TRBD1	TRBV5-4	15	TRBJ1-2	NA	CASSLVGSGGYGYTF	TGTGCCAGCAGCTTGGTAGGGTCAGGGGGCTATGGCTACACCTTC
NA	TRBV7-3	15	TRBJ1-1	once	CASSLRLIRNTEAFF	TGTGCCAGCAGCTTAAGACTGATACGGAACACTGAAGCTTTCTTT
NA	TRBV3-1/TRBV3-2	15	TRBJ1-5	NA	CASSPMVGGNQPQHF	TGTGCCAGCAGCCCGATGGTGGGGGGAAATCAGCCCCAGCATTTT
NA	TRBV7-2	15	TRBJ2-3	NA	CASSPSRVSTDTQYF	TGTGCCAGCAGCCCTAGTCGGGTTAGCACAGATACGCAGTATTTT
NA	TRBV5-1	16	TRBJ2-5	NA	CASSIPRAGRRETQYF	TGCGCCAGCAGCATCCCGAGGGCGGGGAGGCGAGAGACCCAGTACTTC
NA	TRBV7-9	13	TRBJ2-2	NA	CASSPYISGELFF	TGTGCCAGCAGCCCCTATATCTCCGGGGAGCTGTTTTTT
TRBD1	TRBV3-1/TRBV3-2	17	TRBJ2-3	NA	CASSTDGDRKKSDTQYF	TGTGCCAGCAGTACGGATGGGGACAGGAAGAAATCAGATACGCAGTATTTT
NA	TRBV6-6	15	TRBJ1-2	NA	CASSPPRGARYGYTF	TGTGCCAGCAGTCCCCCGCGGGGGGCCCGGTATGGCTACACCTTC
TRBD1	TRBV27	14	TRBJ1-2	NA	CASRPLDRGYGYTF	TGTGCCAGCAGACCTCTGGACAGGGGGTATGGCTACACCTTC
NA	TRBV11-2	14	TRBJ2-1	few	CASSLDPGKNEQFF	TGTGCCAGCAGCTTAGATCCAGGGAAGAATGAGCAGTTCTTC
NA	TRBV27	16	TRBJ2-1	NA	CASSSTSRGVGNEQFF	TGTGCCAGCAGTTCGACTAGTCGAGGTGTGGGAAATGAGCAGTTCTTC
NA	TRBV7-8	13	TRBJ2-7	NA	CASSSNTRQVQYF	TGTGCCAGCAGCTCGAATACCCGACAGGTACAGTACTTC
NA	TRBV7-3	13	TRBJ2-2	NA	CASSRDSTGELFF	TGTGCCAGCAGCCGGGACTCCACCGGGGAGCTGTTTTTT
NA	TRBV2	16	TRBJ1-2	NA	CASQRAQGGSNYGYTF	TGTGCCAGCCAAAGAGCCCAGGGAGGGTCTAACTATGGCTACACCTTC
NA	TRBV28	13	TRBJ2-2	NA	CASLRSNTGELFF	TGTGCCAGCCTTAGGAGTAACACCGGGGAGCTGTTTTTT
TRBD1	TRBV4-1	16	TRBJ1-5	NA	CASSQHRGTDNQPQHF	TGCGCCAGCAGCCAGCACCGCGGGACAGATAATCAGCCCCAGCATTTT
TRBD2	TRBV7-2	16	TRBJ2-5	NA	CASSFPGLAGQETQYF	TGTGCCAGCAGCTTCCCGGGACTAGCGGGCCAAGAGACCCAGTACTTC
TRBD2	TRBV6-5	14	TRBJ2-7	few	CASSLGLAGGEQYF	TGTGCCAGCAGTCTCGGACTAGCGGGGGGCGAGCAGTACTTC
NA	TRBV24-1	16	TRBJ2-7	NA	CATSLDRPTWDREQYF	TGTGCCACCAGCCTCGACAGGCCTACGTGGGATAGGGAGCAGTACTTC
TRBD1	TRBV6-2/TRBV6-3	17	TRBJ2-7	NA	CASSTHLDRGLSYEQYF	TGTGCCAGCAGCACCCACCTAGACAGGGGGCTCTCCTACGAGCAGTACTTC
NA	TRBV29-1	15	TRBJ2-7	NA	CSVEDLTGRSYEQYF	TGCAGCGTTGAAGATCTTACAGGGAGATCCTACGAGCAGTACTTC
TRBD1	TRBV5-5	14	TRBJ1-5	NA	CASSLTGVNQPQHF	TGTGCCAGCAGCTTGACAGGGGTCAATCAGCCCCAGCATTTT
NA	TRBV6-6	15	TRBJ2-3	NA	CASSRFRLALDTQYF	TGTGCCAGCAGCCGGTTCAGGCTAGCGTTAGATACGCAGTATTTT
NA	TRBV7-9	14	TRBJ1-2	once	CASSSGVPNYGYTF	TGTGCCAGCAGCTCTGGAGTCCCGAACTATGGCTACACCTTC
NA	TRBV28	15	TRBJ1-1	NA	CASSLYPGDRTEAFF	TGTGCCAGCAGTTTATACCCAGGGGATCGCACTGAAGCTTTCTTT
NA	TRBV5-4	13	TRBJ2-1	NA	CASSLDSRNEQFF	TGTGCCAGCAGCTTGGACAGCAGAAATGAGCAGTTCTTC